A selection of T cell receptor beta chains follows, all from one sample in a study of cytomegalovirus exposure and HLA in healthy donors. Sequencing used immunoSEQ multiplex PCR; TCRdb keeps in-frame clones, though not all of them. Of 55,000 to 80,000 clones listed, 68% are singletons. The sample comprised PBMCs. The receptors come from a woman under 40 in good health and CMV-seronegative. The CDR3 runs from the conserved cysteine through the conserved F or W. A D gene is named only where the DNA matches it firmly. Not all rows give a size; the values are once, few, many and, for expanded clones, a class.

j_call: TRBJ2-2; clone_size: NA; d_call: NA; cdr3_length: 16; v_call: TRBV6-5; cdr3_nt: TGTGCCAGCAGTTACTCTCCCAGGTCTGATACCGGGGAGCTGTTTTTT; cdr3_aa: CASSYSPRSDTGELFF
j_call: TRBJ2-5; clone_size: NA; d_call: TRBD1; cdr3_length: 14; v_call: TRBV6-1; cdr3_nt: TGTGCCAGCAGTGAAGGTACAGGGGTCGAGACCCAGTACTTC; cdr3_aa: CASSEGTGVETQYF
j_call: TRBJ2-6; clone_size: NA; d_call: TRBD2; cdr3_length: 17; v_call: TRBV11-3; cdr3_nt: TGTGCCAGCAGCTTACGAGCGGGGGGAGGTGGGGCCAACGTCCTGACTTTC; cdr3_aa: CASSLRAGGGGANVLTF
j_call: TRBJ1-6; clone_size: NA; d_call: NA; cdr3_length: 15; v_call: TRBV7-6; cdr3_nt: TGTGCCAGCAGCTTAGAGGACAGCTCTAATTCACCCCTCCACTTT; cdr3_aa: CASSLEDSSNSPLHF
j_call: TRBJ2-2; clone_size: NA; d_call: NA; cdr3_length: 16; v_call: TRBV5-1; cdr3_nt: TGCGCCAGCAGCTTGGTTCAGTCCCTGGGCGCCGGGGAGCTGTTTTTT; cdr3_aa: CASSLVQSLGAGELFF
j_call: TRBJ1-1; clone_size: NA; d_call: NA; cdr3_length: 13; v_call: TRBV7-8; cdr3_nt: TGTGCCAGCAGTAGTTCACTCCACACTGAAGCTTTCTTT; cdr3_aa: CASSSSLHTEAFF
j_call: TRBJ2-3; clone_size: NA; d_call: TRBD2; cdr3_length: 16; v_call: TRBV4-2; cdr3_nt: TGTGCCAGCAGCTCGACTAGCGGGGGGGCCATAGATACGCAGTATTTT; cdr3_aa: CASSSTSGGAIDTQYF
j_call: TRBJ1-1; clone_size: NA; d_call: TRBD1; cdr3_length: 15; v_call: TRBV2; cdr3_nt: TGTGCCAGCAGACCGGACACAGGGGGCAGGACTGAAGCTTTCTTT; cdr3_aa: CASRPDTGGRTEAFF
j_call: TRBJ2-3; clone_size: NA; d_call: TRBD2; cdr3_length: 16; v_call: TRBV10-3; cdr3_nt: TGTGCCATCCGATCCGGACTAGCGGCCGCCACAGATACGCAGTATTTT; cdr3_aa: CAIRSGLAAATDTQYF
j_call: TRBJ1-4; clone_size: NA; d_call: NA; cdr3_length: 17; v_call: TRBV7-8; cdr3_nt: TGTGCCAGCAGCTTAACCCCCGGCAGGGGCACTAATGAAAAACTGTTTTTT; cdr3_aa: CASSLTPGRGTNEKLFF
j_call: TRBJ1-2; clone_size: NA; d_call: TRBD1; cdr3_length: 14; v_call: TRBV9; cdr3_nt: TGTGCCAGCAGACAGACAGGGCATCGCTATGGCTACACCTTC; cdr3_aa: CASRQTGHRYGYTF
j_call: TRBJ2-5; clone_size: NA; d_call: NA; cdr3_length: 11; v_call: TRBV10-3; cdr3_nt: TGTGCCATCAGTACTCAAGAGACCCAGTACTTC; cdr3_aa: CAISTQETQYF
j_call: TRBJ2-7; clone_size: NA; d_call: TRBD2; cdr3_length: 15; v_call: TRBV18; cdr3_nt: TGTGCCAGCTCACCAGGACTAGCGGGGGACCACGAGCAGTACTTC; cdr3_aa: CASSPGLAGDHEQYF
j_call: TRBJ2-5; clone_size: NA; d_call: NA; cdr3_length: 11; v_call: TRBV20-1; cdr3_nt: TGCAGTGCTAGCCCGGAAGAGACCCAGTACTTC; cdr3_aa: CSASPEETQYF
j_call: TRBJ2-4; clone_size: few; d_call: NA; cdr3_length: 13; v_call: TRBV2; cdr3_nt: TGTGCCAGCAGTAGACAGGTATCTCACATTCAGTACTTC; cdr3_aa: CASSRQVSHIQYF
j_call: TRBJ2-7; clone_size: NA; d_call: TRBD1; cdr3_length: 12; v_call: TRBV29-1; cdr3_nt: TGCAGCGCCGGGACAGCTTCCTACGAGCAGTACTTC; cdr3_aa: CSAGTASYEQYF
j_call: TRBJ2-3; clone_size: NA; d_call: TRBD2; cdr3_length: 15; v_call: TRBV5-1; cdr3_nt: TGCGCCACCAGAAAGGGACTAGCGGGAGCAGATACGCAGTATTTT; cdr3_aa: CATRKGLAGADTQYF
j_call: TRBJ1-1; clone_size: few; d_call: NA; cdr3_length: 14; v_call: TRBV11-1; cdr3_nt: TGTGCCAGCAGCTTATTGGACCCAGGGACTGAAGCTTTCTTT; cdr3_aa: CASSLLDPGTEAFF
j_call: TRBJ1-2; clone_size: few; d_call: NA; cdr3_length: 16; v_call: TRBV6-6; cdr3_nt: TGTGCCAGCAGTCCGCTCAGGATTTATCTTAACTATGGCTACACCTTC; cdr3_aa: CASSPLRIYLNYGYTF
j_call: TRBJ1-1; clone_size: few; d_call: NA; cdr3_length: 11; v_call: TRBV6-5; cdr3_nt: TGTGCCAGCAATCAGGGCGCTGAAGCTTTCTTT; cdr3_aa: CASNQGAEAFF
j_call: TRBJ1-1; clone_size: NA; d_call: TRBD1; cdr3_length: 15; v_call: TRBV5-6; cdr3_nt: TGTGCCAGCAGCTTGGGGAGGGGGCGGAACACTGAAGCTTTCTTT; cdr3_aa: CASSLGRGRNTEAFF
j_call: TRBJ2-7; clone_size: few; d_call: TRBD1; cdr3_length: 13; v_call: TRBV30; cdr3_nt: TGTGCCTGGAGAAGACAGGGAAGCTACGAGCAGTACTTC; cdr3_aa: CAWRRQGSYEQYF
j_call: TRBJ1-1; clone_size: NA; d_call: TRBD1; cdr3_length: 14; v_call: TRBV5-5; cdr3_nt: TGTGCCAGCAGCTCCGGACAGGTATACACTGAAGCTTTCTTT; cdr3_aa: CASSSGQVYTEAFF
j_call: TRBJ1-4; clone_size: NA; d_call: TRBD1; cdr3_length: 15; v_call: TRBV25-1; cdr3_nt: TGTGCCAGCAGTACCCTCCGGGACAGTAGGGAAAAACTGTTTTTT; cdr3_aa: CASSTLRDSREKLFF
j_call: TRBJ2-5; clone_size: once; d_call: NA; cdr3_length: 14; v_call: TRBV5-1; cdr3_nt: TGCGCCAGCAGCTTGGAGGGGCGTGGCGAGACCCAGTACTTC; cdr3_aa: CASSLEGRGETQYF
j_call: TRBJ2-7; clone_size: NA; d_call: TRBD1; cdr3_length: 15; v_call: TRBV29-1; cdr3_nt: TGCAGCGTTGCTCAGGAAGGGACAGGGGGCGTCGAGCAGTACTTC; cdr3_aa: CSVAQEGTGGVEQYF
j_call: TRBJ1-2; clone_size: NA; d_call: TRBD1; cdr3_length: 15; v_call: TRBV7-9; cdr3_nt: TGTGCCAGCAGCCTAGAGACAGGGGTAAACTATGGCTACACCTTC; cdr3_aa: CASSLETGVNYGYTF